This is a list of T cell receptor beta chains from one sample in a study of blood T cell repertoires in COVID-19. Using immunoSEQ multiplex PCR, the repertoire was profiled, and TCRdb retains in-frame clones only, with some absent. The table includes some 220,000 clones, about four fifths detected once. Material for sequencing was peripheral blood. Receptors originate from a woman aged 60-70 years with acute or convalescent COVID-19. CDR3s include the opening cysteine and the closing phenylalanine or tryptophan. Each record gives: V gene, clone size, D gene, J gene, CDR3 DNA, CDR3 protein. D genes are given only for firm matches. Clone size, where shown, is once, few, many, or a class for clones that have expanded.

v_call: TRBV6-5; clone_size: .; d_call: TRBD1; j_call: TRBJ1-2; cdr3_nt: TGTGCCAGCCGGGTCACGGACAGGTCTAACTATGGCTACACCTTC; cdr3_aa: CASRVTDRSNYGYTF
v_call: TRBV2; clone_size: .; d_call: .; j_call: TRBJ2-7; cdr3_nt: TGTGCCAGCAGCAAACAGGGCTACGAGCAGTACTTC; cdr3_aa: CASSKQGYEQYF
v_call: TRBV4-1; clone_size: .; d_call: TRBD2; j_call: TRBJ2-7; cdr3_nt: TGCGCCAGCAGCCAGATAGCGGGGGGCGGGTACGAGCAGTACTTC; cdr3_aa: CASSQIAGGGYEQYF
v_call: TRBV6-5; clone_size: .; d_call: TRBD1; j_call: TRBJ1-6; cdr3_nt: TGTGCCAGCAGGAGACAGGGGACTAATTCACCCCTCCACTTT; cdr3_aa: CASRRQGTNSPLHF
v_call: TRBV18; clone_size: .; d_call: TRBD1; j_call: TRBJ1-1; cdr3_nt: TGTGCCAGCTCACCAACGGGACAGGGCACTGAAGCTTTCTTT; cdr3_aa: CASSPTGQGTEAFF
v_call: TRBV19; clone_size: .; d_call: TRBD1; j_call: TRBJ1-2; cdr3_nt: TGTGCCAGTAGTACAGGGGGACAGTTTTTTTTCTATGGCTACACCTTC; cdr3_aa: CASSTGGQFFFYGYTF
v_call: TRBV7-2; clone_size: .; d_call: .; j_call: TRBJ2-1; cdr3_nt: TGTGCCAGCAGCCCCCCGTGGGGGGGCAGCTCCTACAATGAGCAGTTCTTC; cdr3_aa: CASSPPWGGSSYNEQFF
v_call: TRBV7-8; clone_size: .; d_call: .; j_call: TRBJ2-7; cdr3_nt: TGTGCCAGCAGCCCGGACAGCTCCAGAGCATACTACGAGCAGTACTTC; cdr3_aa: CASSPDSSRAYYEQYF
v_call: TRBV9; clone_size: .; d_call: .; j_call: TRBJ1-3; cdr3_nt: TGTGCCAGCAGCGTAGGCGTTCCTGGAAACACCATATATTTT; cdr3_aa: CASSVGVPGNTIYF
v_call: TRBV7-8; clone_size: .; d_call: .; j_call: TRBJ1-2; cdr3_nt: TGTGCCAGCAGCCGAAGCGGGACAACTAAAGATGGCTACACCTTC; cdr3_aa: CASSRSGTTKDGYTF
v_call: TRBV5-1; clone_size: .; d_call: .; j_call: TRBJ2-7; cdr3_nt: TGCGCCAGCAGCTTCCAGGGTGGGGGGTTTCCCCTCTACGAGCAGTACTTC; cdr3_aa: CASSFQGGGFPLYEQYF
v_call: TRBV6-1; clone_size: .; d_call: .; j_call: TRBJ1-2; cdr3_nt: TGTGCCAGCAGTGACCTCCCAGGGGGCTACACCTTC; cdr3_aa: CASSDLPGGYTF
v_call: TRBV28; clone_size: few; d_call: .; j_call: TRBJ1-2; cdr3_nt: TGTGCCAGCAGTTTAGATCCCCAGGGGAGGGACTATGGCTACACCTTC; cdr3_aa: CASSLDPQGRDYGYTF
v_call: TRBV6-5; clone_size: .; d_call: TRBD1; j_call: TRBJ1-2; cdr3_nt: TGTGCCAGCAGGGACAGGGATTACGATGGCTACACCTTC; cdr3_aa: CASRDRDYDGYTF
v_call: TRBV7-9; clone_size: .; d_call: TRBD2; j_call: TRBJ2-4; cdr3_nt: TGTGCCAGCAGCTTAGAGTCTAGCGGGGGATTAGCCAAAAACATTCAGTACTTC; cdr3_aa: CASSLESSGGLAKNIQYF
v_call: TRBV28; clone_size: .; d_call: .; j_call: TRBJ1-5; cdr3_nt: TGTGCCAGCATGCCCCCCAGCGGACCCAATCAGCCCCAGCATTTT; cdr3_aa: CASMPPSGPNQPQHF
v_call: TRBV19; clone_size: .; d_call: TRBD1; j_call: TRBJ1-4; cdr3_nt: TGTGCCAGTAGTATGGGCGGGACAGGGCGTGAAAAACTGTTTTTT; cdr3_aa: CASSMGGTGREKLFF
v_call: TRBV25-1; clone_size: .; d_call: TRBD1; j_call: TRBJ1-1; cdr3_nt: TGTGCCAGCAGACCGACAGGGGGGTTCAGGGAAGCTTTCTTT; cdr3_aa: CASRPTGGFREAFF
v_call: TRBV9; clone_size: .; d_call: .; j_call: TRBJ2-1; cdr3_nt: TGTGCCAGCAGCGTAGCTTTGGGGGCTTCCTACAATGAGCAGTTCTTC; cdr3_aa: CASSVALGASYNEQFF
v_call: TRBV27; clone_size: .; d_call: TRBD2; j_call: TRBJ2-7; cdr3_nt: TGTGCCAGCAGTTTATATCCTAGCGGGAGAAGCTCCTACGAGCAGTACTTC; cdr3_aa: CASSLYPSGRSSYEQYF
v_call: TRBV11-2; clone_size: .; d_call: .; j_call: TRBJ2-1; cdr3_nt: TGTGCCAGCAGCCCCCGACAGTCGCCCTACAATGAGCAGTTCTTC; cdr3_aa: CASSPRQSPYNEQFF
v_call: TRBV6-5; clone_size: .; d_call: .; j_call: TRBJ1-1; cdr3_nt: TGTGCCAGCAGCTCCACAAGGAACACTGAAGCTTTCTTT; cdr3_aa: CASSSTRNTEAFF
v_call: TRBV20-1; clone_size: once; d_call: .; j_call: TRBJ2-5; cdr3_nt: TGCAGTGCTAGTAAAGCACTAGCCTACACTGACACCCAGTACTTC; cdr3_aa: CSASKALAYTDTQYF
v_call: TRBV7-9; clone_size: .; d_call: TRBD1; j_call: TRBJ2-1; cdr3_nt: TGTGCCAGCAGCTTAGGGACAGGGGGCGCCTACAATGAGCAGTTCTTC; cdr3_aa: CASSLGTGGAYNEQFF